Listed here are 9 T cell receptor beta chains from one sample, sequenced in a study of T cell repertoires in cytomegalovirus infection. No antigens are known for them. TCRdb fed the reads into MiXCR, producing one record per CDR3 protein. Altogether approximately 1,000,000 distinct CDR3 sequences are present, 30% to 40% being singletons, with the ten largest covering around 15%. The sequencing here drew on cultured CD8+ T cells from PBMCs, taken from culture after CMV antigen stimulation. The source is a human donor in good health (CMV status not recorded). Some clones in this sample may be carry-over from other donors' samples.

This chain links TRBV28 with TRBJ1-5; TRBD1 might be the D (5 bases). CDR1 is MDHEN, CDR2 SYDVKM, per germline. The CDR3 is 13 amino acids. V was clipped by 5 bases and J by 11 bases, with 16 bases between them. The CDR3 spells CASSAPGAAAQHF. In DNA form, the CDR3 reads TGTGCCAGCAGTGCCCCCGGGGCCGCGGCCCAGCATTTT.

Comment on this clonotype: Germline is not matched at one junction end, which may reflect a read error. V and J are TRBV10-3 and TRBJ2-1; D not resolved. The CDR3 totals 12 residues. CDR1 is ENHRY and CDR2 is SYGVKD in the germline V gene. The CDR3 sequence: CAISESISETAF. The CDR3 nucleotides read TGTGCCATCAGTGAGTCTATCTCAGAGACGGCCTTC.

This chain connects TRBV5-6 to TRBJ1-2, with 8 nucleotides matching TRBD1. This CDR3 has 14 residues. V was clipped by 3 bases and J by 6 bases; unmatched bases: 7. Germline V gene lookup returns CDR1 SGHDT and CDR2 YYEEEE. CDR3 bases: TGTGCCAGCAGCTGGGGGACAGGCTTGGATGGCTACACCTTC. This codes for CASSWGTGLDGYTF.

This sequence joins TRBV27 and TRBJ2-3; D possibly corresponds to TRBD1 (5 bases). CDR1 and CDR2 from the germline V gene are MNHEY and SMNVEV (reference sequence). Deletions cut 7 bases from V and 1 base from J, with 12 bases between. CDR3 length equals 14 residues. The CDR3 here is CASKVGRGTDTQYF. Here the CDR3 DNA reads TGTGCCAGCAAGGTCGGCAGGGGCACAGATACGCAGTATTTT.

The V call is TRBV13, the J call TRBJ1-1; D gene uncertain. Trimming cost V 2 bases and J 3 bases, with 4 bases left between them. CDR1 PRHDT and CDR2 FYEKMQ come from the germline V gene (reference sequence). CDR3 length: 12 residues. CDR3 sequence (DNA): TGTGCCAGCAGCTTACCCTACACTGAAGCTTTCTTT. Its translation is CASSLPYTEAFF. Full variable domain (missing parts from reference TRBV13 and TRBJ1-1): AAGVIQSPRHLIKEKRETATLKCYPIPRHDTVYWYQQGPGQDPQFLISFYEKMQSDKGSIPDRFSAQQFSDYHSELNMSSLELGDSALYFCASSLPYTEAFFGQGTRLTVV.

This chain's CDR3 is CASAAPWVDTQYF. For the CDR3, the DNA is TGTGCCAGCGCCGCGCCCTGGGTAGATACGCAGTATTTT. The chain uses TRBV9 and TRBJ2-3; D uncertain. The CDR3 has 13 amino acids. The V gene's germline CDR1 is SGDLS and CDR2 YYNGEE. Trimming pared 7 bases from V and 5 bases from J, leaving 14 bases between.

This clonotype has a count of ten or more. The chain has TRBV7-2 and TRBJ1-1; tentatively, D is TRBD1 (5 bases). Germline V gene sequence: CDR1 SGHTA, CDR2 FQGNSA. Trimming took off 5 bases at V and 3 bases at J, with 13 bases between the two ends. The CDR3 covers 14 residues. The CDR3 bases are TGTGCCAGCAGCCTGGGGTTGGGGGACACTGAAGCTTTCTTT. Encoded protein: CASSLGLGDTEAFF.

This clonotype was counted only a few times. The rearrangement joins TRBV7-6 to TRBJ2-7; D may be TRBD1 or TRBD2 (6 bases each). The CDR3 extends over 16 amino acids. Germline assignment: CDR1 SGHVS and CDR2 FNYEAQ. Trimming left V 5 bases short and J 0 bases short, with 17 bases between. This CDR3 reads CASSLEAGGGSYEQYF. In DNA form, the CDR3 reads TGTGCCAGCAGCCTCGAGGCTGGAGGGGGCTCCTACGAGCAGTACTTC.

This clonotype has ten or more counts. The chain recombines TRBV27 with TRBJ2-1; possibly TRBD2 for D (5 bases). In germline, CDR1 is MNHEY, CDR2 SMNVEV (reference sequence). V was trimmed by 1 base and J by 4 bases, leaving 14 bases between them. The CDR3 is 16 amino acids. CDR3: CASSLFRGGLYNEQFF. The CDR3 coding sequence is TGTGCCAGCAGTTTATTTCGGGGTGGGTTGTACAATGAGCAGTTCTTC.